The table lists the clone carrying this TCR beta chain with a count of one. The data belong to a study of cytomegalovirus exposure and HLA in healthy donors. CDR1 and CDR2 from the germline V gene are MNHEY and SMNVEV (reference sequence). V shed 5 bases and J shed 5 bases, with 6 bases lying between them. The CDR3 consists of 11 residues. This PCR relied on a set of 60 Vbeta primers and 13 Jbeta primers. Only in-frame clones appear in the TCRdb table, and some are missing; sequencing was by immunoSEQ multiplex PCR. The sample has about 73,000 clones, around two thirds seen once. V and J are TRBV27 and TRBJ2-5; D gene uncertain. The origin of this receptor is a woman between 45 and 60 years old in good health and CMV-seropositive. What was sequenced was PBMCs. The DNA of the CDR3 is TGTGCCAGCAGTAACAGCGAGACCCAGTACTTC. Amino acids: CASSNSETQYF.